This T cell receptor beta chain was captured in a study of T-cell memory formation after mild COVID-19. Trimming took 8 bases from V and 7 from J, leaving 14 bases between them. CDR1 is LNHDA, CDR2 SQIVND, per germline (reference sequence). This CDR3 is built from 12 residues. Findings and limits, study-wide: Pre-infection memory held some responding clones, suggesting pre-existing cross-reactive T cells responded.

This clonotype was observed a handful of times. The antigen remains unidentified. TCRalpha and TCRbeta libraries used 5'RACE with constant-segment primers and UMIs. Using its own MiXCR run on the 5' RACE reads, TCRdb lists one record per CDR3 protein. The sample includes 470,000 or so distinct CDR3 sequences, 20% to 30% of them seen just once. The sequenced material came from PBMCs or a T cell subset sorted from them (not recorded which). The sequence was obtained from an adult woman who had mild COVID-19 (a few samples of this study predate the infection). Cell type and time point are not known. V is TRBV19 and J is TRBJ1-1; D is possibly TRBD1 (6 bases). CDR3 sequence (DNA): TGTGCCAGTTTGGACAGCCGAATTGAAGCTTTCTTT. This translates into CASLDSRIEAFF.